A selection of T cell receptor beta chains follows, all from one sample in a study of blood T cell repertoires in COVID-19. Some clones are missing from TCRdb's copy, which holds only in-frame ones; the method was immunoSEQ multiplex PCR. The data show a few hundred thousand clones, with more than 85% seen just once and about 1.6% held by the top ten. Sequencing was carried out using PBMCs or T cells enriched from blood (not recorded which). These receptors were obtained from a woman between 50 and 59 years old who had recovered from COVID-19. The CDR3 runs from the conserved cysteine through the conserved F or W.

J | V | CDR3
TRBJ1-5 | TRBV7-9 | CASSVTGVAQPQHF
TRBJ2-1 | TRBV7-6 | CASSLGPAGGLAYNEQFF
TRBJ1-3 | TRBV5-5 | CASSPDAVSGNTIYF
TRBJ2-7 | TRBV18 | CASSPTDPYEQYF
TRBJ2-7 | TRBV25-1 | CASTLGTGEVEQYF
TRBJ2-7 | TRBV19 | CASSTRGLYEQYF
TRBJ2-3 | TRBV6-5 | CASKKGGSADTQYF
TRBJ1-5 | TRBV30 | CAWSLRDRVNQPQHF
TRBJ1-5 | TRBV19 | CASSIRALGNQPQHF
TRBJ1-1 | TRBV28 | CASSPFRTGGRTEAFF
TRBJ2-7 | TRBV4-3 | CASSQGGGGAYEQYF
TRBJ1-2 | TRBV4-1 | CASSPSTGVGYGYTF
TRBJ2-2 | TRBV9 | CASSANRGLAGEIGELFF
TRBJ1-1 | TRBV19 | CASSIGGGSTEAFF
TRBJ1-1 | TRBV15 | CATSTRGLRTEAFF
TRBJ2-5 | TRBV20-1 | CSEREKETQYF
TRBJ1-2 | TRBV6-5 | CASSLRPTYGYTF
TRBJ2-3 | TRBV2 | CAHSHGGAGGVDTQYF
TRBJ1-4 | TRBV18 | CASSRGENEKLFF
TRBJ1-1 | TRBV7-6 | CASSARGGDTEAFF
TRBJ1-1 | TRBV27 | CASSFREATEAFF
TRBJ2-2 | TRBV11-2 | CASSWKPLAGIGGELFF